This T cell receptor (beta chain) was recovered during a study of regulatory T cells in long-lasting Graves disease. Time point here: newly diagnosed GD, antithyroid drugs for less than 3 months. Preparation of the TCR library used RNA extracted from PBMCs. A blood draw put 8.5 to 10 milliliters of peripheral blood into EDTA tubes. CDR3 regions were amplified by Arm-PCR using iRepertoire HTBI primers to build TCR beta libraries. TCRdb redid the calling of the multiplex PCR reads with MiXCR, one entry per CDR3 protein. The sample gives 350,000 to 550,000 distinct CDR3 sequences, about 15% of which show up once; over 15% is in the top ten. The CDR3 sequence is 12 residues long. The germline V gene encodes CDR1 MDHEN and CDR2 SYDVKM. Trimming stripped 3 bases from V and 3 bases from J, with 6 bases between. In this sample, this clonotype turned up a few times. These same data were also listed under a study on T cells in Graves' hyperthyroidism and ophthalmopathy. From that report: Graves' hyperthyroidism showing no ophthalmopathy progression within 18 months was considered stable.

This TCR was sampled from a woman younger than 45 with Graves disease. The sequences come from peripheral blood mononuclear cells (PBMCs), collected at new diagnosis, from a patient treated with antithyroid drugs. The chain combines TRBV28 with TRBJ2-7; D is undetermined. This chain's CDR3 is CASSFMVYEQYF. The CDR3 region has the DNA TGTGCCAGCAGTTTCATGGTCTACGAGCAGTACTTC.